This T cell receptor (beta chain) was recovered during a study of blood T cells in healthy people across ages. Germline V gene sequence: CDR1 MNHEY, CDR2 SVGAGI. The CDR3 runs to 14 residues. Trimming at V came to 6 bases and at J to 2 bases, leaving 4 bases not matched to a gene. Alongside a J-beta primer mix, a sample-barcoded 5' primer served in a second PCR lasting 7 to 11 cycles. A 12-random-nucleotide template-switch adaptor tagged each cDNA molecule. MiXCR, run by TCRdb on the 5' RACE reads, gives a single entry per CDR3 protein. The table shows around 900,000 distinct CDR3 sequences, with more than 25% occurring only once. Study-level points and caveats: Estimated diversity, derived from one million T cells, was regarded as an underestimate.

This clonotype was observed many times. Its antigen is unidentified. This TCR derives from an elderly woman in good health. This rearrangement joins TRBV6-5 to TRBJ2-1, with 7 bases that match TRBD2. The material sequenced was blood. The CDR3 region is CASRKSGAYNEQFF. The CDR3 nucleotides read TGTGCCAGCAGAAAGAGCGGGGCCTACAATGAGCAGTTCTTC.